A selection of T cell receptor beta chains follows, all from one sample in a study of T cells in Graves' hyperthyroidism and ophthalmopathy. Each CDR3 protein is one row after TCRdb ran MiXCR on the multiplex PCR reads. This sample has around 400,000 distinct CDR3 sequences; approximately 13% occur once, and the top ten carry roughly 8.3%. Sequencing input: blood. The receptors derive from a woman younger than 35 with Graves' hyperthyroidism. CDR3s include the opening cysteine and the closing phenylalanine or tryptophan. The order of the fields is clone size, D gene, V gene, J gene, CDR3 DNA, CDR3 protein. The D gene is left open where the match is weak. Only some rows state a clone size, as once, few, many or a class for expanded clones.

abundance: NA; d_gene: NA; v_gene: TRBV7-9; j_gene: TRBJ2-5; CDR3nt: TGTGCCAGCAGCTTAGGTGGGACGGGTCGGGAGACCCAGTACTTC; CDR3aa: CASSLGGTGRETQYF
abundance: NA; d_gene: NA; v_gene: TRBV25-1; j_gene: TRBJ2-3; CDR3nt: TGTGCCAGCAGTGACCCAACGGGGGCAGATACGCAGTATTTT; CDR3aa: CASSDPTGADTQYF
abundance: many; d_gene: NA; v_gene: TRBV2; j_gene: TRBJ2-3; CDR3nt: TGTGCCAGCAGCTACAGGACAGTGAGCACAGATACGCAGTATTTT; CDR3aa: CASSYRTVSTDTQYF
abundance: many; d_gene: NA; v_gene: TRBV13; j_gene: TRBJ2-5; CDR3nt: TGTGCCAGCAGCTTACGATCGGTTCTACCCCCAGAGACCCAGTACTTC; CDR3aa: CASSLRSVLPPETQYF
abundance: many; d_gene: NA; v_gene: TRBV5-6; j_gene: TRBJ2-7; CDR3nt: TGTGCCAGCAGCTCCTCAGGGGTCCACGAGCAGTACTTC; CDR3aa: CASSSSGVHEQYF
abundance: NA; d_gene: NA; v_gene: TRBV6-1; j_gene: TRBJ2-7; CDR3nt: TGTGCCAGCAGTACACGGGGGGCCCCCCCCGAGCAGTACTTC; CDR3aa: CASSTRGAPPEQYF
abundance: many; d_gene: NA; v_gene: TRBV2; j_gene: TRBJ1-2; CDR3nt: TGTGCCAGCAGTGAGGCGAACTATGGCTACACCTTC; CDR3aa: CASSEANYGYTF
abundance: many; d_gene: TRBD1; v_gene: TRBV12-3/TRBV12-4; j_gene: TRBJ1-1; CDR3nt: TGTGCCAGCACCCTTTCAAACTCGGACAGGGGGCGTTTGAACACTGAAGCTTTCTTT; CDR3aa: CASTLSNSDRGRLNTEAFF
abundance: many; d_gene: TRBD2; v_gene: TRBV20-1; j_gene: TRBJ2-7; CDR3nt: TGCAGTGCTAGGGACCGGGAGGGCTTTACCTACGAGCAGTACTTC; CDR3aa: CSARDREGFTYEQYF
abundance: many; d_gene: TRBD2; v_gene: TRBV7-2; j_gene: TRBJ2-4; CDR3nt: TGTGCCAGCAGCCGGCGGACTAGCGGGATTGACATTCAGTACTTC; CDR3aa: CASSRRTSGIDIQYF
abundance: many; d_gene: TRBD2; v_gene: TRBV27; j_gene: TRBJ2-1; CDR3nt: TGTGCCAGCAGTTCCCAAAGACTAGCAGTGGGCAATGAGCAGTTCTTC; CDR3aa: CASSSQRLAVGNEQFF
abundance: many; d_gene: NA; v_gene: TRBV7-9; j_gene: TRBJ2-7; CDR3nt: TGTGCCAGCAGCTTAGTGGGGCAGAGCGAGCAGTACTTC; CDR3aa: CASSLVGQSEQYF
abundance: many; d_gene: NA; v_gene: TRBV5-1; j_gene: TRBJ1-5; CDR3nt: TGCGCCAGCAGCTTAGGAGACAGCTACAATCAGCCCCAGCATTTT; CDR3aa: CASSLGDSYNQPQHF
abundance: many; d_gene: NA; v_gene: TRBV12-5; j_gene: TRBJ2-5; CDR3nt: TGTGCTAGTGGTTTGGGGCAGCTGTACCAAGAGACCCAGTACTTC; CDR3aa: CASGLGQLYQETQYF
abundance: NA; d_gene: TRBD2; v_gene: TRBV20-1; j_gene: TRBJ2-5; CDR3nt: TGCAGTGTATCTAGCAGCGGGAGAAGGCAAGAGACCCAGTACTTC; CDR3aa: CSVSSSGRRQETQYF
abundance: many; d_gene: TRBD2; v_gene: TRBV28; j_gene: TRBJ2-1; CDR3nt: TGTGCCAGCATGACCACTAGCGGGGGGCCGCATGAGCAGTTCTTC; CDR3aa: CASMTTSGGPHEQFF
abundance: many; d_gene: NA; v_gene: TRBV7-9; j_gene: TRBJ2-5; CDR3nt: TGTGCCAGCAACTCCCAGCCACTTGAGGACCAGTACTTC; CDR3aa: CASNSQPLEDQYF
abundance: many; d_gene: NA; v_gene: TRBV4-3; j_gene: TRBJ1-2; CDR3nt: TGCGCCAGCAGCCCATCGACAGGAAAGGACTATGGCTACACCTTC; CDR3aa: CASSPSTGKDYGYTF
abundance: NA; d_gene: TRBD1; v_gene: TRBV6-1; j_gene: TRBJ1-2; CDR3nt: TGTGCCAGCACCTACGGTACAGGGGGGTACTATGGCTACACCTTC; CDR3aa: CASTYGTGGYYGYTF
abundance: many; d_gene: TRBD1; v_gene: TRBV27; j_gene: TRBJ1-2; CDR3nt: TGTGCCAGCAGGAGGTCAGGGGGCGTCTCTGGCTACACCTTC; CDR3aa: CASRRSGGVSGYTF
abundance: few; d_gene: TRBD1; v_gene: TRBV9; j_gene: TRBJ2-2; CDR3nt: TGTGCCAGCAGCGTAGCGGGACAGGGAAGCGCCGGGGAGCTGTTTTTT; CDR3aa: CASSVAGQGSAGELFF
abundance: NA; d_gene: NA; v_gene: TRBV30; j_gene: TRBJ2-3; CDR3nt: TGTGCCTGGAGTGAGGGTGGTTCCACAGATACGCAGTATTTT; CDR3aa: CAWSEGGSTDTQYF
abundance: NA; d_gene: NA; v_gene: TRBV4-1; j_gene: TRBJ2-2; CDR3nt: TGCGCCAGCAGCCAACCTCAAAGGGCCGGGGAGCTGTTTTTT; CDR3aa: CASSQPQRAGELFF
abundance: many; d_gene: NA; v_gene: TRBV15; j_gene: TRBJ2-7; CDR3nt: TGTGCCACCAGCAGGAAGCAGGGACCTGGGGAGCAGTACTTC; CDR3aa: CATSRKQGPGEQYF
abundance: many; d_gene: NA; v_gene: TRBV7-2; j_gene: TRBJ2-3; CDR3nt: TGTGCCAGCAGTTTTCGACCCACAGATACGCAGTATTTT; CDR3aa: CASSFRPTDTQYF
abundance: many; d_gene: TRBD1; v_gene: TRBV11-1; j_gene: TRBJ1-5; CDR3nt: TGTGCCAGCAGTTTTGACAGGGATCAGCCCCAGCATTTT; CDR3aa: CASSFDRDQPQHF
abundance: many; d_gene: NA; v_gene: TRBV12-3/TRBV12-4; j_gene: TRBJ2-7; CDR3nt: TGTGCCAGCAGCTCCCCTGGCTACGAGCAGTACTTC; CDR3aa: CASSSPGYEQYF
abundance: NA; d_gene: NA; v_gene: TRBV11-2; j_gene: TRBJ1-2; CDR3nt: TGTGCCAGCAGCTTTTTTAAAGTGGGTCCGAGGGCTAACTATGGCTACACCTTC; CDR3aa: CASSFFKVGPRANYGYTF
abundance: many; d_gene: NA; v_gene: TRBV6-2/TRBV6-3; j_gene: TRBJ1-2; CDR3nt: TGTGCCAGCAGACTCCGTGGAACAAGGGATGGCTACACCTTC; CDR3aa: CASRLRGTRDGYTF
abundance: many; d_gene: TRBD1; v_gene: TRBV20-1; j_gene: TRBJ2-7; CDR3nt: TGCAGTGCCGCCCGGACAGGCAACACCTACGAGCAGTACTTC; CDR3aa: CSAARTGNTYEQYF
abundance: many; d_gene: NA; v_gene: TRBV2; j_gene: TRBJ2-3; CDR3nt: TGTGCCAGCAAAGATGTTGGAGATACGCAGTATTTT; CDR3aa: CASKDVGDTQYF
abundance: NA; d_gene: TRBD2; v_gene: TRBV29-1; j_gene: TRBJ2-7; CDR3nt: TGCAGCGTTGAATGGGCTAGCGGGACCGGTAATACTGAGCAGTACTTC; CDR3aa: CSVEWASGTGNTEQYF
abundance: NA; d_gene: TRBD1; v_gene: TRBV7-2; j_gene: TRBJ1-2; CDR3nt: TGTGCCAGCAGCTTAGTTACAGGGGGCCACTATGGCTACACCTTC; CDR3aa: CASSLVTGGHYGYTF
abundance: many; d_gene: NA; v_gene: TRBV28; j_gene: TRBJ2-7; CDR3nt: TGTGCCAGCAGTTTGTTCAGTGCCTACGAGCAGTACTTC; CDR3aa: CASSLFSAYEQYF
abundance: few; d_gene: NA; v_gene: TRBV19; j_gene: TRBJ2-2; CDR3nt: TGTGCCAGTAGTAGGGAGTCCTTCACCGGGGAGCTGTTTTTT; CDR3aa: CASSRESFTGELFF
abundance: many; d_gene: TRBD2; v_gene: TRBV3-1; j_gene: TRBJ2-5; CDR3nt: TGTGCCAGCAGCGATAGCGGACTAGCGGCCCAAGAGACCCAGTACTTC; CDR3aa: CASSDSGLAAQETQYF
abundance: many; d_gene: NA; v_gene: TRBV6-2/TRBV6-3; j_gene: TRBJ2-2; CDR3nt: TGTGCCAGCAAGGCTAGCGTGTACACCGGGGAGCTGTTTTTT; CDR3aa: CASKASVYTGELFF
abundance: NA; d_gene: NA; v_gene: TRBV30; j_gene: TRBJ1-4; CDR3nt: TGTGCCTGGAGTGTATCCGTCCTTAATGAAAAACTGTTTTTT; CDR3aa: CAWSVSVLNEKLFF
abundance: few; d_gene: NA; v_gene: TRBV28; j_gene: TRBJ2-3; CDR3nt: TGTGCCAGCAGTTTATTGGGGCAGGGAAAAGAAGACTCAGATACGCAGTATTTT; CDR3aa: CASSLLGQGKEDSDTQYF
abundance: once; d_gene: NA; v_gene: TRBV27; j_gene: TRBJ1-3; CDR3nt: TGTGCCAGCAGTTCAAGTAGGTTCCCTGGAAACACCATATATTTT; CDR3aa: CASSSSRFPGNTIYF
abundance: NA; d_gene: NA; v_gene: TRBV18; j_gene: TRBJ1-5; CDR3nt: TGTGCCAGCTCACGAGGGGGGGCTTTCAATCAGCCCCAGCATTTT; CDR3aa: CASSRGGAFNQPQHF
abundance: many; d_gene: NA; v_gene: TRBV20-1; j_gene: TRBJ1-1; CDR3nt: TGCAGATGGGAACGGACGAACACTGAAGCTTTCTTT; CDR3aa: CRWERTNTEAFF
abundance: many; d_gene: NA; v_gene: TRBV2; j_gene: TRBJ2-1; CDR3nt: TGTGCCAGCAGTGAAAGCAGGGTGCTGGGCAATGAGCAGTTCTTC; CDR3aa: CASSESRVLGNEQFF
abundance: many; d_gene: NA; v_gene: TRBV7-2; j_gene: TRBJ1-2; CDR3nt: TGTGCCAGCAGCCCTCGGCCGACGGGCTTTACTAACTATGGCTACACCTTC; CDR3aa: CASSPRPTGFTNYGYTF
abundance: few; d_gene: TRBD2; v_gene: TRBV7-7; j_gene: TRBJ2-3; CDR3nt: TGTGCTAGCAGCTTAGCGGGGGGGGAAGGAGATACGCAGTATTTT; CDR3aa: CASSLAGGEGDTQYF
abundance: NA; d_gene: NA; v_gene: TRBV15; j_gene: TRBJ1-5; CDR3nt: TGTGCCACCAGCAGATACTCCAGGTCTAATCAGCCCCAGCATTTT; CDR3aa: CATSRYSRSNQPQHF